A selection of T cell receptor beta chains follows, all from one sample in a study of cytomegalovirus exposure and HLA in healthy donors. Assay: immunoSEQ multiplex PCR; the TCRdb copy retains only in-frame clones and omits some. The sample shows about 140,000 clones, around 80% of them seen only once. Specimen: PBMCs. Source of these receptors: a man aged 40-49 years in good health and CMV-seropositive. Both conserved end residues are part of each CDR3. Each record gives: D gene, V gene, clone size, J gene, CDR3 DNA, CDR3 protein. The D gene is left open where the match is weak. The size of a clone is reported for some rows only, either as once, few or many, or as a class for expanded clones.

d_gene: -; v_gene: TRBV19; abundance: -; j_gene: TRBJ2-5; CDR3nt: TGTGCCAGTAGTATGGGGCGGAGTAGGTTGACCCAGTACTTC; CDR3aa: CASSMGRSRLTQYF
d_gene: -; v_gene: TRBV6-4; abundance: -; j_gene: TRBJ2-7; CDR3nt: TGTGCCAGCATTGAGGAGCTGTTCGTCGGAAGGTGCGAGCAGTACTTC; CDR3aa: CASIEELFVGRCEQYF
d_gene: -; v_gene: TRBV7-6; abundance: -; j_gene: TRBJ2-7; CDR3nt: TGTGCCAGCAGCTTAGCGGGAGGGGGTGGTTACGAGCAGCACTTC; CDR3aa: CASSLAGGGGYEQHF
d_gene: -; v_gene: TRBV7-7; abundance: -; j_gene: TRBJ2-3; CDR3nt: TGTGCTAGCAGTGGGGGACTCCACACAGATACGCAGTATTTT; CDR3aa: CASSGGLHTDTQYF
d_gene: -; v_gene: TRBV11-3; abundance: -; j_gene: TRBJ2-7; CDR3nt: TGTGCCAGCAGCTCCGCCCAGAGTCCCAGGACTGGAACCTACGAGCAGTACTTC; CDR3aa: CASSSAQSPRTGTYEQYF
d_gene: -; v_gene: TRBV6-1; abundance: many; j_gene: TRBJ1-2; CDR3nt: TGTGCCAGCAGTGAAGTCACAGGAAACAACTATGGCTACACCTTC; CDR3aa: CASSEVTGNNYGYTF
d_gene: -; v_gene: TRBV5-1; abundance: -; j_gene: TRBJ1-1; CDR3nt: TGCGCCAGCAGCCCCGATGACTTCCCAGCGAACACTGAAGCTTTCTTT; CDR3aa: CASSPDDFPANTEAFF
d_gene: -; v_gene: TRBV18; abundance: few; j_gene: TRBJ2-7; CDR3nt: TGTGCCAGCTCACCTCTCCAGGGCCAGGCCTACGAGCAGTACTTC; CDR3aa: CASSPLQGQAYEQYF
d_gene: TRBD1; v_gene: TRBV28; abundance: -; j_gene: TRBJ1-2; CDR3nt: TGTGCCAGCAGACGACGACAGGGAAATGGCTACACCTTC; CDR3aa: CASRRRQGNGYTF
d_gene: TRBD2; v_gene: TRBV4-1; abundance: -; j_gene: TRBJ2-1; CDR3nt: TGCGCCAGCAGCCACCGACTAGCGGGAGGGGTTTACGATGAGCAGTTCTTC; CDR3aa: CASSHRLAGGVYDEQFF
d_gene: TRBD2; v_gene: TRBV5-1; abundance: -; j_gene: TRBJ2-1; CDR3nt: TGCGCCAGCAGCTCTGGACTAGCTTACAATGAGCAGTTCTTC; CDR3aa: CASSSGLAYNEQFF
d_gene: TRBD1; v_gene: TRBV5-4; abundance: -; j_gene: TRBJ1-2; CDR3nt: TGTGCCAGCAGCCCAAAGACAGGGGACTATGGCTACACCTTC; CDR3aa: CASSPKTGDYGYTF
d_gene: -; v_gene: TRBV7-8; abundance: once; j_gene: TRBJ1-1; CDR3nt: TGTGCCAGCAGCTTTACAGAGAACACTGAAGCTTTCTTT; CDR3aa: CASSFTENTEAFF
d_gene: -; v_gene: TRBV18; abundance: -; j_gene: TRBJ1-5; CDR3nt: TGTGCCAGCTCAACTAGAGGGGAGGATCAGCCCCAGCATTTT; CDR3aa: CASSTRGEDQPQHF
d_gene: -; v_gene: TRBV7-9; abundance: few; j_gene: TRBJ1-1; CDR3nt: TGTGCCAGCAGCTTAGGGTCGGGGAGGGGTGAAGCTTTCTTT; CDR3aa: CASSLGSGRGEAFF
d_gene: TRBD1; v_gene: TRBV4-1; abundance: -; j_gene: TRBJ1-6; CDR3nt: TGCGCCAGCAGCCAAGGGACAGGCCACCTCTTT; CDR3aa: CASSQGTGHLF
d_gene: -; v_gene: TRBV30; abundance: -; j_gene: TRBJ2-7; CDR3nt: TGTGCCTGGAGTGTAGCCCTCGAGCAGTACTTC; CDR3aa: CAWSVALEQYF
d_gene: TRBD2; v_gene: TRBV5-8; abundance: few; j_gene: TRBJ2-2; CDR3nt: TGTGCCAGCAGCTTGGTAGCGGGGACGAACACCGGGGAGCTGTTTTTT; CDR3aa: CASSLVAGTNTGELFF
d_gene: -; v_gene: TRBV7-9; abundance: -; j_gene: TRBJ2-4; CDR3nt: TGTGCCAGCAGCTTACCACTTGAAAACATTCAGTACTTC; CDR3aa: CASSLPLENIQYF
d_gene: -; v_gene: TRBV7-6; abundance: -; j_gene: TRBJ2-7; CDR3nt: TGTGCCAGCAGCTTAGTACAGTTTCGTAAGGACGAGCAGTACTTC; CDR3aa: CASSLVQFRKDEQYF
d_gene: TRBD1; v_gene: TRBV11-3; abundance: -; j_gene: TRBJ1-1; CDR3nt: TGTGCCAGCAGCCCCGGGACAGGGACTAACACTGAAGCTTTCTTT; CDR3aa: CASSPGTGTNTEAFF
d_gene: TRBD2; v_gene: TRBV6-1; abundance: -; j_gene: TRBJ2-3; CDR3nt: TGTGCCAGCAGCCTAGCGGGAGGTCATACAGATACGCAGTATTTT; CDR3aa: CASSLAGGHTDTQYF
d_gene: -; v_gene: TRBV12-5; abundance: -; j_gene: TRBJ2-1; CDR3nt: TGTGCTAGTGGTATCGTGACCCACGGGTGGAATGAGCAGTTCTTC; CDR3aa: CASGIVTHGWNEQFF
d_gene: TRBD2; v_gene: TRBV27; abundance: -; j_gene: TRBJ2-3; CDR3nt: TGTGCCAGCAGTTTATCGTTGGCGGGAGTCCCCACAGATACGCAGTATTTT; CDR3aa: CASSLSLAGVPTDTQYF
d_gene: -; v_gene: TRBV19; abundance: -; j_gene: TRBJ2-5; CDR3nt: TGTGCCAGTAGTATAGGAGGGACTCCGCAAGAGACCCAGTACTTC; CDR3aa: CASSIGGTPQETQYF
d_gene: TRBD2; v_gene: TRBV25-1; abundance: -; j_gene: TRBJ2-3; CDR3nt: TGTGCCAGCAGTACACTGACTAGCGGGAGCGCAGATACGCAGTATTTT; CDR3aa: CASSTLTSGSADTQYF
d_gene: TRBD1; v_gene: TRBV27; abundance: -; j_gene: TRBJ1-1; CDR3nt: TGTGCCAGCAGTTTATTAGGTTCGGGACAGGGGAAGAACACTGAAGCTTTCTTT; CDR3aa: CASSLLGSGQGKNTEAFF